These T cell receptor beta chains were read from a single sample in a study of T-cell memory formation after mild COVID-19. MiXCR was run by TCRdb on the 5' RACE reads, yielding one entry per CDR3 protein. The sample carries tens of thousands of distinct CDR3 sequences, about 6% recorded once. The source material was PBMCs or a T cell subset sorted from them (not recorded which). These receptors all come from an adult who had mild COVID-19 (a few samples of this study predate the infection). Cell type and time point are not known. CDR3s include the opening cysteine and the closing phenylalanine or tryptophan. The order of the fields is clone size, V gene, D gene, J gene, CDR3 DNA, CDR3 protein. D genes are given only for firm matches. Clone sizes are given selectively: once, few, many, or a class where the clone is expanded.

clone size: many
V gene: TRBV6-5
D gene: -
J gene: TRBJ2-7
CDR3 DNA: TGTGCCAGCACTGTTATAGGGTCCTACGAGCAGTACTTC
CDR3 protein: CASTVIGSYEQYF

clone size: few
V gene: TRBV7-9
D gene: -
J gene: TRBJ1-6
CDR3 DNA: TGTGCCAGCAGCTTAGACCGATGGCTGGGGGGGAATTCACCCCTCCACTTT
CDR3 protein: CASSLDRWLGGNSPLHF

clone size: -
V gene: TRBV6-6
D gene: TRBD2
J gene: TRBJ2-5
CDR3 DNA: TGTGCCAGCAGCCCACAACTAGCGGGGTACCAAGAGACCCAGTACTTC
CDR3 protein: CASSPQLAGYQETQYF

clone size: few
V gene: TRBV20-1
D gene: TRBD2
J gene: TRBJ2-5
CDR3 DNA: TGCAGTGCAAGGACTAGCGGGAGTCAGACCCAGTACTTC
CDR3 protein: CSARTSGSQTQYF

clone size: many
V gene: TRBV3-1
D gene: -
J gene: TRBJ1-6
CDR3 DNA: TGTGCCAGCAGCCACGGACTGACAGAACCTAATTCACCCCTCCACTTT
CDR3 protein: CASSHGLTEPNSPLHF

clone size: many
V gene: TRBV21-1
D gene: -
J gene: TRBJ2-2
CDR3 DNA: TGTGCCAGCAGCAATTGGGACGGGGTTTACGGGGAGCTGTTTTTT
CDR3 protein: CASSNWDGVYGELFF

clone size: few
V gene: TRBV2
D gene: -
J gene: TRBJ1-6
CDR3 DNA: TGTGCCAGCAGTCTCAAACGTCAGGATAGTTCACCCCTCCACTTT
CDR3 protein: CASSLKRQDSSPLHF

clone size: few
V gene: TRBV6-6
D gene: TRBD1
J gene: TRBJ2-1
CDR3 DNA: TGTGCCAGCAGCCCGGGACAGGGAACGTACAATGAGCAGTTCTTC
CDR3 protein: CASSPGQGTYNEQFF

clone size: few
V gene: TRBV20-1
D gene: -
J gene: TRBJ2-2
CDR3 DNA: TGCAGTGCTAGAGCCCCGGCTGGCGCCGGGGAGCTGTTTTTT
CDR3 protein: CSARAPAGAGELFF

clone size: -
V gene: TRBV19
D gene: TRBD1
J gene: TRBJ1-5
CDR3 DNA: TGTGCCAGTAGTATAGGGGGGACAGGTACCTTAAATCAGCCCCAGCATTTT
CDR3 protein: CASSIGGTGTLNQPQHF

clone size: -
V gene: TRBV20-1
D gene: -
J gene: TRBJ2-4
CDR3 DNA: TGCAGTGCTAGAAAGACAGGATTCAAAAACATTCAGTACTTC
CDR3 protein: CSARKTGFKNIQYF

clone size: many
V gene: TRBV4-1
D gene: TRBD2
J gene: TRBJ2-1
CDR3 DNA: TGCGCCAGCAGCCAAGATCGCGGGACTAGCGGGAGGGCTCGGCAGTTCTTC
CDR3 protein: CASSQDRGTSGRARQFF

clone size: few
V gene: TRBV5-1
D gene: -
J gene: TRBJ2-1
CDR3 DNA: TGCGCCAGCCGGAATGGGTTGGGTAGCCTACCAATCGGCTCCTACAATGAGCAGTTCTTC
CDR3 protein: CASRNGLGSLPIGSYNEQFF

clone size: few
V gene: TRBV3-1
D gene: -
J gene: TRBJ2-7
CDR3 DNA: TGTGCCAGCAGCCGACCCCGCGGCGAGCAGTACTTC
CDR3 protein: CASSRPRGEQYF

clone size: many
V gene: TRBV7-2
D gene: -
J gene: TRBJ2-7
CDR3 DNA: TGTGCCAGCAGCTTAGCCACGGGAACTTACGAGCAGTACTTC
CDR3 protein: CASSLATGTYEQYF

clone size: -
V gene: TRBV10-3
D gene: TRBD1
J gene: TRBJ2-5
CDR3 DNA: TGTGCCATCAGTGAGGGGACAGTACAAGAGACCCAGTACTTC
CDR3 protein: CAISEGTVQETQYF

clone size: many
V gene: TRBV12-3/TRBV12-4
D gene: -
J gene: TRBJ1-3
CDR3 DNA: TGTGCCAGCCGGCGGGCCTCCACTGGAAACACCATATATTTT
CDR3 protein: CASRRASTGNTIYF

clone size: many
V gene: TRBV18
D gene: TRBD2
J gene: TRBJ2-2
CDR3 DNA: TGTGCCAGCTCAACTAAGGCCCTAGCGGGGACTAACACCGGGGAGCTGTTTTTT
CDR3 protein: CASSTKALAGTNTGELFF

clone size: few
V gene: TRBV7-2
D gene: -
J gene: TRBJ2-6
CDR3 DNA: TGTGCCAGCAGCTACCGGGACACGCTCCTCTCTGGGGCCAACGTCCTGACTTTC
CDR3 protein: CASSYRDTLLSGANVLTF

clone size: -
V gene: TRBV29-1
D gene: TRBD1
J gene: TRBJ1-2
CDR3 DNA: TGCAGCGTGGCGGACAGGGCTAGCTACACCTTC
CDR3 protein: CSVADRASYTF

clone size: -
V gene: TRBV19
D gene: -
J gene: TRBJ1-2
CDR3 DNA: TGTGCCAGTATCCCTCGGGGGCGCCTCTATGGCTACACCTTC
CDR3 protein: CASIPRGRLYGYTF

clone size: -
V gene: TRBV3-2
D gene: -
J gene: TRBJ1-3
CDR3 DNA: TGTGCCAGCAGCCTCTGCCGGGACAGCTCTGGAAACACCATATATTTT
CDR3 protein: CASSLCRDSSGNTIYF

clone size: many
V gene: TRBV2
D gene: -
J gene: TRBJ1-5
CDR3 DNA: TGTGCCAGCAGATCGGGGCCCGGGCCCCAGCATTTT
CDR3 protein: CASRSGPGPQHF

clone size: few
V gene: TRBV6-6
D gene: -
J gene: TRBJ2-5
CDR3 DNA: TGTGCCAGCAGTTACTTTGCACAAGAGACCCAGTACTTC
CDR3 protein: CASSYFAQETQYF

clone size: few
V gene: TRBV6-5
D gene: -
J gene: TRBJ2-7
CDR3 DNA: TGTGCCACCCCGGTGGTTCCGAGCTACGAGCAGTACTTC
CDR3 protein: CATPVVPSYEQYF

clone size: many
V gene: TRBV12-3/TRBV12-4
D gene: TRBD1
J gene: TRBJ2-3
CDR3 DNA: TGTGCCAGCAGTTTAGGACAGGGAGATACGCAGTATTTT
CDR3 protein: CASSLGQGDTQYF

clone size: many
V gene: TRBV6-6
D gene: -
J gene: TRBJ2-6
CDR3 DNA: TGTGCCAGCACCGGCAGGGGCTCCCTCTCTGGGGCCAACGTCCTGACTTTC
CDR3 protein: CASTGRGSLSGANVLTF

clone size: many
V gene: TRBV12-3/TRBV12-4
D gene: -
J gene: TRBJ1-2
CDR3 DNA: TGTGCCAGCAGTCCGGCTTCCGGGCCCCGAGGGGGCTACACCTTC
CDR3 protein: CASSPASGPRGGYTF

clone size: many
V gene: TRBV20-1
D gene: TRBD2
J gene: TRBJ2-3
CDR3 DNA: TGCAGTGCTAGCGGGAGGGTTCATGGCACAGATACGCAGTATTTT
CDR3 protein: CSASGRVHGTDTQYF

clone size: many
V gene: TRBV12-3/TRBV12-4
D gene: -
J gene: TRBJ2-6
CDR3 DNA: TGTGCCAGCAGTTTAATCTCTGGGGCCAACGTCCTGACTTTC
CDR3 protein: CASSLISGANVLTF

clone size: few
V gene: TRBV2
D gene: TRBD1
J gene: TRBJ1-2
CDR3 DNA: TGTGCCAGCAGAAGGGGGCAGGGGGCTTATGGCTACACCTTC
CDR3 protein: CASRRGQGAYGYTF

clone size: few
V gene: TRBV2
D gene: TRBD1
J gene: TRBJ1-1
CDR3 DNA: TGTGCCAGCAGGAGGACAGGGAGAACTGAAGCTTTCTTT
CDR3 protein: CASRRTGRTEAFF

clone size: -
V gene: TRBV2
D gene: -
J gene: TRBJ2-3
CDR3 DNA: TGTGCCAGCAGTGAAAGGATGAGTCGGGGAGATACGCAGTATTTT
CDR3 protein: CASSERMSRGDTQYF

clone size: many
V gene: TRBV4-1
D gene: TRBD2
J gene: TRBJ2-1
CDR3 DNA: TGCGCCAGCAGCCAAGAGGGACTAAGGAAGCAGTTCTTC
CDR3 protein: CASSQEGLRKQFF

clone size: few
V gene: TRBV12-3/TRBV12-4
D gene: -
J gene: TRBJ1-2
CDR3 DNA: TGTGCCAGCAGTATCCGGAAGGGAGCTAACTATGGCTACACCTTC
CDR3 protein: CASSIRKGANYGYTF

clone size: -
V gene: TRBV11-2
D gene: -
J gene: TRBJ2-3
CDR3 DNA: TGTGCCAGCAGCTTCGGACTGGGCACAGATACGCAGTATTTT
CDR3 protein: CASSFGLGTDTQYF

clone size: -
V gene: TRBV12-3/TRBV12-4
D gene: -
J gene: TRBJ2-5
CDR3 DNA: TGTGCCAGCAGTGTTCAGGGAAAAGAGACCCAGTACTTC
CDR3 protein: CASSVQGKETQYF

clone size: few
V gene: TRBV24-1
D gene: -
J gene: TRBJ2-3
CDR3 DNA: TGTGCCACCAGTAGGGGAAGCACAGATACGCAGTATTTT
CDR3 protein: CATSRGSTDTQYF

clone size: -
V gene: TRBV4-2
D gene: -
J gene: TRBJ2-7
CDR3 DNA: TGTGCCAGCAGCCAAACGACCGAGGCGGGTGAGCAGTACTTC
CDR3 protein: CASSQTTEAGEQYF

clone size: few
V gene: TRBV15
D gene: -
J gene: TRBJ2-1
CDR3 DNA: TGTGCCACCAGCAGAGAAAGTCGGGGTGGCAATGAGCAGTTCTTC
CDR3 protein: CATSRESRGGNEQFF

clone size: many
V gene: TRBV29-1
D gene: -
J gene: TRBJ1-1
CDR3 DNA: TGCAGCGTTGCCCCCGGGACACAGAACACTGAAGCTTTCTTT
CDR3 protein: CSVAPGTQNTEAFF

clone size: few
V gene: TRBV6-5
D gene: -
J gene: TRBJ1-1
CDR3 DNA: TGTGCCAGCAGCGCCGCAGGGAGGACTGAAGCTTTCTTT
CDR3 protein: CASSAAGRTEAFF

clone size: many
V gene: TRBV7-8
D gene: -
J gene: TRBJ2-5
CDR3 DNA: TGTGCCAGCAGCTTTGGGCTTCAGGAGACCCAGTACTTC
CDR3 protein: CASSFGLQETQYF

clone size: few
V gene: TRBV6-1
D gene: -
J gene: TRBJ2-7
CDR3 DNA: TGTGCCAGCAGTGAAGGTAGCGGTGGGAGAGGCTACGAGCAGTACTTC
CDR3 protein: CASSEGSGGRGYEQYF

clone size: -
V gene: TRBV20-1
D gene: -
J gene: TRBJ1-1
CDR3 DNA: TGCAGTGCTAGAGCTAGGGGACGGACGAACACTGAAGATTTCTTT
CDR3 protein: CSARARGRTNTEDFF

clone size: many
V gene: TRBV7-2
D gene: TRBD1
J gene: TRBJ2-7
CDR3 DNA: TGTGCCAGCAGCTTTTCCGGGACAGGGGGCCCCTACGAGCAGTACTTC
CDR3 protein: CASSFSGTGGPYEQYF

clone size: few
V gene: TRBV4-1
D gene: -
J gene: TRBJ2-2
CDR3 DNA: TGCGCCAGCAGCCAAGATGTGGGGGGCACCGGGGAGCTGTTTTTT
CDR3 protein: CASSQDVGGTGELFF

clone size: few
V gene: TRBV9
D gene: -
J gene: TRBJ1-4
CDR3 DNA: TGTGCCAGCAGCCCAGCAGGGGCCAGTAATGAAAAACTGTTTTTT
CDR3 protein: CASSPAGASNEKLFF

clone size: few
V gene: TRBV6-2/TRBV6-3
D gene: -
J gene: TRBJ2-5
CDR3 DNA: TGTGCCAGCAGTTACCGGGTAAAAGAGACCCAGTACTTC
CDR3 protein: CASSYRVKETQYF